These T cell receptor beta chains were read from a single sample in a study of OX40 agonist ivuxolimab in advanced cancers. The protocol was immunoSEQ multiplex PCR, while the TCRdb copy is restricted to in-frame clones and leaves out a portion. The repertoire holds about 44,000 clones, 80% seen once, with about 10% in the top ten. This material consisted of CD4+ or CD8+ T cells sorted from blood, taken in a trial of the OX40 agonist ivuxolimab. The receptors shown here come from an adult with an advanced solid tumor such as melanoma, head and neck, liver or kidney cancer. Each CDR3 is given with its conserved first and last residue. A D gene is named only where the DNA matches it firmly. Not every row has a clone size; where given, it reads once, few, many or a size class.

V gene: TRBV11-2; D gene: NA; J gene: TRBJ1-1; clone size: NA; CDR3 DNA: TGTGCCAGCAGCTTATCGGAGAACACTGAAGCTTTCTTT; CDR3 protein: CASSLSENTEAFF
V gene: TRBV9; D gene: NA; J gene: TRBJ2-1; clone size: NA; CDR3 DNA: TGTGCCAGCAGCGCCACTCTAGCGCTCGCCTACAATGAGCAGTTCTTC; CDR3 protein: CASSATLALAYNEQFF
V gene: TRBV30; D gene: NA; J gene: TRBJ2-2; clone size: many; CDR3 DNA: TGTGCCTGGAGAATACGCAACACCGGGGAGCTGTTTTTT; CDR3 protein: CAWRIRNTGELFF
V gene: TRBV7-9; D gene: NA; J gene: TRBJ2-3; clone size: few; CDR3 DNA: TGTGCCAGCAGCTTATTACGTAGTGACAGTTCCAGGGCAGATACGCAGTATTTT; CDR3 protein: CASSLLRSDSSRADTQYF
V gene: TRBV5-1; D gene: NA; J gene: TRBJ2-3; clone size: few; CDR3 DNA: TGCGCCAGCACGGCCACAGATACGCAGTATTTT; CDR3 protein: CASTATDTQYF
V gene: TRBV7-2; D gene: NA; J gene: TRBJ2-3; clone size: NA; CDR3 DNA: TGTGCCAGCAGCTACGCCGATACGCAGTATTTT; CDR3 protein: CASSYADTQYF
V gene: TRBV28; D gene: TRBD1; J gene: TRBJ2-7; clone size: NA; CDR3 DNA: TGTGCCAGCAGTAGAGCCGGGACAGGGACCTACGAGCAGTACTTC; CDR3 protein: CASSRAGTGTYEQYF
V gene: TRBV6-1; D gene: NA; J gene: TRBJ1-4; clone size: few; CDR3 DNA: TGTGCCAGCAGTGAGAACTGGGGGTGGACTAATGAAAAACTGTTTTTT; CDR3 protein: CASSENWGWTNEKLFF
V gene: TRBV6-1; D gene: NA; J gene: TRBJ2-3; clone size: NA; CDR3 DNA: TGTGCCAGCAGTGAAGGCACAGATACGCAGTATTTT; CDR3 protein: CASSEGTDTQYF
V gene: TRBV7-2; D gene: TRBD1; J gene: TRBJ2-1; clone size: NA; CDR3 DNA: TGTGCCAGCAGGGCACCGGGACAGGGGATGAATCAGTTCTTC; CDR3 protein: CASRAPGQGMNQFF
V gene: TRBV7-9; D gene: TRBD2; J gene: TRBJ2-7; clone size: NA; CDR3 DNA: TGTGCCAGCAGCCCCGGACTAGCGGGAGCCGAGCAGTACTTC; CDR3 protein: CASSPGLAGAEQYF
V gene: TRBV7-2; D gene: NA; J gene: TRBJ1-1; clone size: medium-sized; CDR3 DNA: TGTGCCAGCAGCCCGGACAGACAGAACACTGAAGCTTTCTTT; CDR3 protein: CASSPDRQNTEAFF
V gene: TRBV27; D gene: NA; J gene: TRBJ2-7; clone size: NA; CDR3 DNA: TGTGCCAGCCAGTCGGTCACTAACTACGAGCAGTACTTC; CDR3 protein: CASQSVTNYEQYF
V gene: TRBV18; D gene: TRBD1; J gene: TRBJ2-2; clone size: NA; CDR3 DNA: TGTGCCAGCTCACCAAAAGAGGGACAGGTGACCGGGGAGCTGTTTTTT; CDR3 protein: CASSPKEGQVTGELFF
V gene: TRBV27; D gene: TRBD2; J gene: TRBJ2-5; clone size: NA; CDR3 DNA: TGTGCCAGCAGTTTATCGACCATGCGGGGGGAGACCCAGTACTTC; CDR3 protein: CASSLSTMRGETQYF
V gene: TRBV7-8; D gene: TRBD1; J gene: TRBJ2-7; clone size: few; CDR3 DNA: TGTGCCAGCAGCGCCCGGACAGGGGCCTTAAAAGAGCAGTACTTC; CDR3 protein: CASSARTGALKEQYF